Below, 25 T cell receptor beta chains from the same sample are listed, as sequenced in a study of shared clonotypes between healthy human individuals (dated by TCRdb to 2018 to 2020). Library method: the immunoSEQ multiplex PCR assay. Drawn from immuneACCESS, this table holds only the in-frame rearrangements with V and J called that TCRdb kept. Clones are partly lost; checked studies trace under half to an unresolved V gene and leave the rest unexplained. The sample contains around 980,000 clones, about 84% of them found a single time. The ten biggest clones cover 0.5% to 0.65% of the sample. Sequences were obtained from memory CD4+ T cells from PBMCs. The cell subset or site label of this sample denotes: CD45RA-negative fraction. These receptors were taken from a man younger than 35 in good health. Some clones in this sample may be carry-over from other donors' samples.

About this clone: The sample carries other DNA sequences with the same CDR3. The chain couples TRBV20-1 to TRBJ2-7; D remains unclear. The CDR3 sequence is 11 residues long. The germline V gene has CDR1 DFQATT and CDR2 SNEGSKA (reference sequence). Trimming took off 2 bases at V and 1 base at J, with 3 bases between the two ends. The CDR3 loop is CSARLSYEQYF. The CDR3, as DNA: TGCAGTGCTAGACTATCCTACGAGCAGTACTTC.

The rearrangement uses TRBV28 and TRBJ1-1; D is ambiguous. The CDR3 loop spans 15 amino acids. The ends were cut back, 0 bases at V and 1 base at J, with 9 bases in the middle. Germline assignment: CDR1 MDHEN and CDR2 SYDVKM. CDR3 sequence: CASSLWSAGNTEAFF. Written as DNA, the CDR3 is TGTGCCAGCAGTTTATGGTCCGCGGGGAACACTGAAGCTTTCTTT. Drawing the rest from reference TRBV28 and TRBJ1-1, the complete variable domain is DVKVTQSSRYLVKRTGEKVFLECVQDMDHENMFWYRQDPGLGLRLIYFSYDVKMKEKGDIPEGYSVSREKKERFSLILESASTNQTSMYLCASSLWSAGNTEAFFGQGTRLTVV.

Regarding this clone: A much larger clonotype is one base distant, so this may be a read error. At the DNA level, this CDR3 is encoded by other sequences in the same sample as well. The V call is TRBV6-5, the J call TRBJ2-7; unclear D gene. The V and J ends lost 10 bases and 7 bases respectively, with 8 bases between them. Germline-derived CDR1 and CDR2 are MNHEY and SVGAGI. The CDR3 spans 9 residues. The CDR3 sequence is CATSGEQYF. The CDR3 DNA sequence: TGTGCCACCTCCGGGGAGCAGTACTTC.

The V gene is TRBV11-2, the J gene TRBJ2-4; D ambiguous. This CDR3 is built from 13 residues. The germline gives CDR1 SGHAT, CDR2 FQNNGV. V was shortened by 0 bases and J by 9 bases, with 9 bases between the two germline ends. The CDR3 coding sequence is TGTGCCAGCAGCTTAGATCGGTCAGGCATTCAGTACTTC. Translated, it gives CASSLDRSGIQYF.

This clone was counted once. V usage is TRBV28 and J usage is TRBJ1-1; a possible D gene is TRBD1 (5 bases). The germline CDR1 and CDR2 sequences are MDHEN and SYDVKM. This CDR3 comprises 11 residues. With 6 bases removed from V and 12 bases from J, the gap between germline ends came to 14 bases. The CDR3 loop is CASSLGVYTFF. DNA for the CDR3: TGTGCCAGCAGCCTAGGGGTATACACTTTCTTT.

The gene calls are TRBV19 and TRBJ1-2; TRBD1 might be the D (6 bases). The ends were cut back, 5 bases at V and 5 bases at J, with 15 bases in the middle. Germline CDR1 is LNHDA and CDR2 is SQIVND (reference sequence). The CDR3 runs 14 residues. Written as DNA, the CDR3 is TGTGCCAGTAGTTTGGGGGCGCTGGAATATGGCTACACCTTC. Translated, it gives CASSLGALEYGYTF.

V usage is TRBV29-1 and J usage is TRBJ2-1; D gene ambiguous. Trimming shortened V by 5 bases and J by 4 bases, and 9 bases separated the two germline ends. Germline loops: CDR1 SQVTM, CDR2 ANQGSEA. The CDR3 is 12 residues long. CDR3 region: CSVNRAYNEQFF. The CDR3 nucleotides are TGCAGCGTTAATAGGGCTTACAATGAGCAGTTCTTC.

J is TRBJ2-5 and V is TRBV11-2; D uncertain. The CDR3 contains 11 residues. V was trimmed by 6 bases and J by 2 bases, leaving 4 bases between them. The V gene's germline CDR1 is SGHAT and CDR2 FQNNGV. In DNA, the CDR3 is TGTGCCAGCAGAAAACAAGAGACCCAGTACTTC. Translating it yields CASRKQETQYF.

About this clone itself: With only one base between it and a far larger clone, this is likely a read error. The CDR3 DNA is TGTGCCAGCAGCTCAACCGGGGGACACACTGGAGCTTTCTTT. This encodes CASSSTGGHTGAFF. The chain has TRBV4-2 and TRBJ1-1; D is possibly TRBD1 (6 bases). There are 14 residues in the CDR3. Per the germline V gene, CDR1 is LGHNA and CDR2 is YNFKEQ.

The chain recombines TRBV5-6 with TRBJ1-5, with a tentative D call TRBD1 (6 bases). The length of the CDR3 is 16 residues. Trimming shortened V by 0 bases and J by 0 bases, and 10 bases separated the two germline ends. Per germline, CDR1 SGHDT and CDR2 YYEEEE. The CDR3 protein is CASSLAGGHSNQPQHF. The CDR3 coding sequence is TGTGCCAGCAGCTTGGCGGGGGGACATAGCAATCAGCCCCAGCATTTT.

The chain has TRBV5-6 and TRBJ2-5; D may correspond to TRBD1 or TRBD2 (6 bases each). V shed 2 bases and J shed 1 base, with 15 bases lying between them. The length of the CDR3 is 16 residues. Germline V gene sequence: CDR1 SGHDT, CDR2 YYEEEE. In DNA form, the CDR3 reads TGTGCCAGCAGCTTAGGGGGGCAGGGTACCCAAGAGACCCAGTACTTC. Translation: CASSLGGQGTQETQYF.

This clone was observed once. The CDR3 nucleotides read TGTGCCACCAAGGGCAGCTGGGGCTACGAGCAGTACTTC. This translates into CATKGSWGYEQYF. The gene calls are TRBV21-1 and TRBJ2-7. TRBV21-1 is termed a pseudogene. The CDR3 contains 13 residues.

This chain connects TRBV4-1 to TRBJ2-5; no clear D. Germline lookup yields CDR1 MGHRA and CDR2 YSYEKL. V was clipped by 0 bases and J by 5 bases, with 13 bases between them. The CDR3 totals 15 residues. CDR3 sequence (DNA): TGCGCCAGCAGCCAAGACCCATTAAGAGTGGAGACCCAGTACTTC. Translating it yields CASSQDPLRVETQYF.

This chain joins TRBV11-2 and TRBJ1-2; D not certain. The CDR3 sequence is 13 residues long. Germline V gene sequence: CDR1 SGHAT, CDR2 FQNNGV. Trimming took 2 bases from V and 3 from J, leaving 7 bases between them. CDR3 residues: CASSLSHYYGYTF. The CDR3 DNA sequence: TGTGCCAGCAGCTTATCCCACTACTATGGCTACACCTTC.

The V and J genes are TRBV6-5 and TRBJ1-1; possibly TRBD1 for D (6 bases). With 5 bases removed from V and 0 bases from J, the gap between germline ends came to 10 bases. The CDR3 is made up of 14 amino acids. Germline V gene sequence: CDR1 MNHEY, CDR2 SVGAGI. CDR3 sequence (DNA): TGTGCCAGCAGTACGCACAGGGTGAACACTGAAGCTTTCTTT. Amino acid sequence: CASSTHRVNTEAFF.

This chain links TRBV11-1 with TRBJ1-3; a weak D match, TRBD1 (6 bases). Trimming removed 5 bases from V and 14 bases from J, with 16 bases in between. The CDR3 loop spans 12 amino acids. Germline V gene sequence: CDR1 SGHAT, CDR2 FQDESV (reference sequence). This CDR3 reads CASSGNRDLLYF. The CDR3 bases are TGTGCCAGCAGCGGAAACAGGGACCTACTATATTTT.

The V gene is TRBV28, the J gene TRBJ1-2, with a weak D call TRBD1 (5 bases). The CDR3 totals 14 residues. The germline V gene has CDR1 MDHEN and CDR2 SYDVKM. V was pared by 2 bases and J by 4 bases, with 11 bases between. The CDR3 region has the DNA TGTGCCAGCAGTTTACAGCCCCAGGGCTATGGCTACACCTTC. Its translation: CASSLQPQGYGYTF.

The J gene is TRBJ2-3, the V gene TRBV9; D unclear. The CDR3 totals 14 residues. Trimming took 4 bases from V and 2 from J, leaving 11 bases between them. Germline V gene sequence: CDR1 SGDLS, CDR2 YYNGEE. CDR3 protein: CASSQSLNTDTQYF. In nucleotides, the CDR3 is TGTGCCAGCAGCCAGAGCCTCAACACAGATACGCAGTATTTT.

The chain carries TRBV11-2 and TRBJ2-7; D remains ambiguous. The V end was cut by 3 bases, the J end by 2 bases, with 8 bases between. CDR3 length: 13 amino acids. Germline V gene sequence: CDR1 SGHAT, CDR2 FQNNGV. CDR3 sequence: CASSFIGAYEQYF. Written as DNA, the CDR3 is TGTGCCAGCAGCTTCATTGGGGCCTACGAGCAGTACTTC.

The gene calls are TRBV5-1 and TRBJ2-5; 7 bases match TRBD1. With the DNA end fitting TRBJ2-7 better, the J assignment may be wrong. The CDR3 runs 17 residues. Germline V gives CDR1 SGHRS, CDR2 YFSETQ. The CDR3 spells CASSFRPLGQESYEQYF. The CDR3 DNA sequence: TGCGCCAGCAGCTTCCGACCGTTAGGACAGGAGTCCTACGAGCAGTACTTC.

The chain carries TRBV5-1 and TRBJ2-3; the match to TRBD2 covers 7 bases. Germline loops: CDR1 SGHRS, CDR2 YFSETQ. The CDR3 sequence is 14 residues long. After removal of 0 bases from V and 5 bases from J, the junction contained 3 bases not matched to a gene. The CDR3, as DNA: TGCGCCAGCAGCTTGGTAGGGAGGGGAGATACGCAGTATTTT. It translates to CASSLVGRGDTQYF.

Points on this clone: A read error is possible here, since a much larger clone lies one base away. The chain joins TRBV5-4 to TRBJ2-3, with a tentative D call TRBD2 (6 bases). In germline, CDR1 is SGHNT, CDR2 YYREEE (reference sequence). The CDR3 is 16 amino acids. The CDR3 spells CSSSRGSGGSTDTQYF. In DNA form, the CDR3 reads TGTTCCAGCAGCCGTGGCTCCGGGGGTAGCACAGATACGCAGTATTTT.

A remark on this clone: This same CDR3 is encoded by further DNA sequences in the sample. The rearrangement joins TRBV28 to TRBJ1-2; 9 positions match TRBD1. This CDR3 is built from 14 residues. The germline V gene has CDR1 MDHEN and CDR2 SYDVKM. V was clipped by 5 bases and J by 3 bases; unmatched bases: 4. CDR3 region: CASSLGQGYYGYTF. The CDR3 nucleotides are TGTGCCAGCAGTCTGGGACAGGGCTACTATGGCTACACCTTC.

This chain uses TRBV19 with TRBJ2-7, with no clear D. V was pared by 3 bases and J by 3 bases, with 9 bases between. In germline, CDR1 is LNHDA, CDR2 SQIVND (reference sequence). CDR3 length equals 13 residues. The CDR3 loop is CASSINTNYEQYF. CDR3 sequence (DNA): TGTGCCAGTAGTATTAACACTAACTACGAGCAGTACTTC.

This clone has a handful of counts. The CDR3 region has the DNA TGTGCCAGCAGTGAAGCGTCCCAGACTTATGGCTACACCTTC. This gives the protein CASSEASQTYGYTF. J is TRBJ1-2 and V is TRBV2; D not resolved. The ends were cut back, 0 bases at V and 5 bases at J, with 10 bases in the middle. In germline, CDR1 is SNHLY, CDR2 FYNNEI. This CDR3 region has 14 residues.